This T cell receptor (beta chain) appears in the sequencing data of a study of shared clonotypes between healthy human individuals. The V and J ends lost 0 bases and 3 bases respectively, with 8 bases between them. Germline V gives CDR1 SNHLY, CDR2 FYNNEI. The CDR3 is made up of 14 amino acids. Genomic DNA of each subset was evenly split across several immunoSEQ plates. Measured with immunoSEQ multiplex PCR; TCRdb has only the in-frame clones, and not every one. The sample has a few million clones, just under 95% seen once; the top ten hold around 0.4%. This clone was detected only once. The sequence came from a man aged 18 to 30 in good health. Some clones in this sample may be carry-over from other donors' samples. The specimen sequenced was naive CD4+ T cells from PBMCs. Regarding subset: CD45RA+ positively selected. The chain employs TRBV2 and TRBJ1-1; D is unclear. CDR3 DNA: TGTGCCAGCAGTGAAGCGGGCCCGGACACTGAAGCTTTCTTT. Its translation: CASSEAGPDTEAFF.